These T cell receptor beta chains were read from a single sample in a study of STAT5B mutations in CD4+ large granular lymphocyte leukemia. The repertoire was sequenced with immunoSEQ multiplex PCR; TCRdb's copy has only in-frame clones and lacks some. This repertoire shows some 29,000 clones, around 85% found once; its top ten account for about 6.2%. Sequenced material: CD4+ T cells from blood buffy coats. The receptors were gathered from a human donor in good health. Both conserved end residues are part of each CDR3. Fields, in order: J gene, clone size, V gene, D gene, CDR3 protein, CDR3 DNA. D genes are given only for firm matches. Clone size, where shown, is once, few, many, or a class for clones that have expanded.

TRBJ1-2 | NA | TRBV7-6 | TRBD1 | CASSLTRQGSDGYTF | TGTGCCAGCAGCTTGACTAGACAGGGGTCTGATGGCTACACCTTC
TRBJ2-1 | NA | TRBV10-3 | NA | CATQGSGNYNEQFF | TGTGCCACCCAGGGGTCAGGGAACTACAATGAGCAGTTCTTC
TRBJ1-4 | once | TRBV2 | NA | CASSFRATNEKLFF | TGTGCCAGCAGCTTCAGGGCAACTAATGAAAAACTGTTTTTT
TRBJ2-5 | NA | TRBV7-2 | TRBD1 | CASSLAGQGAETQYF | TGTGCCAGCAGCTTAGCCGGGCAGGGGGCGGAGACCCAGTACTTC
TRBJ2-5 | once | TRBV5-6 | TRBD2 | CASSVRLAGGRMFGTQYF | TGTGCCAGCAGCGTACGACTAGCGGGGGGGCGTATGTTCGGGACCCAGTACTTC
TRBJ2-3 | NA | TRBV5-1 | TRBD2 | CASSPGLAGGDTQYF | TGCGCCAGCAGCCCGGGACTAGCGGGGGGAGATACGCAGTATTTT
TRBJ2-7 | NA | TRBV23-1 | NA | CASSQERGIPSYEQYF | TGCGCCAGCAGTCAAGAGAGGGGTATTCCCTCCTACGAGCAGTACTTC
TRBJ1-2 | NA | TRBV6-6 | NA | CASSSRTEVYGYTF | TGTGCCAGCAGTTCGAGGACCGAAGTCTATGGCTACACCTTC
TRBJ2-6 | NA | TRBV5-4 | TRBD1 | CASNRGGTGGSPGANVLTF | TGTGCCAGCAACCGAGGCGGGACAGGGGGATCTCCCGGGGCCAACGTCCTGACTTTC
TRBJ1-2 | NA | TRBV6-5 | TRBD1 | CASSIAGGSGYTF | TGTGCCAGCAGTATCGCAGGGGGAAGCGGCTACACCTTC
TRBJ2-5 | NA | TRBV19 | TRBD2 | CASSIMGGGKETQYF | TGTGCCAGTAGTATTATGGGGGGGGGAAAGGAGACCCAGTACTTC
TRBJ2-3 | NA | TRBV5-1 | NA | CASSLGLSTDTQYF | TGCGCCAGCAGCTTGGGTCTCAGCACAGATACGCAGTATTTT
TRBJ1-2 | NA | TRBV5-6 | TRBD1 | CASSLGTGSGYGYTF | TGTGCCAGCAGCTTGGGGACAGGGTCGGGCTATGGCTACACCTTC
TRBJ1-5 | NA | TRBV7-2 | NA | CASSLYGELGAQHF | TGTGCCAGCAGCTTGTATGGGGAGCTAGGGGCCCAGCATTTT
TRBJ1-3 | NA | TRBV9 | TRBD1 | CASSVAGTGFTNTIYF | TGTGCCAGCAGCGTTGCCGGGACAGGGTTTACAAACACCATATATTTT
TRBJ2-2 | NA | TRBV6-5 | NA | CASRYQGSNTGELFF | TGTGCCAGCAGGTACCAGGGCTCGAACACCGGGGAGCTGTTTTTT
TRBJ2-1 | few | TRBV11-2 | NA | CATTNRDYPYNEQFF | TGTGCCACCACGAACAGGGACTACCCTTACAATGAGCAGTTCTTC
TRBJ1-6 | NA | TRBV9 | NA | CASSVGRDVNNSPLHF | TGTGCCAGCAGCGTAGGGAGGGATGTCAATAATTCACCCCTCCACTTT
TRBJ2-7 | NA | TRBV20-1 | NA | CPHYEQYF | TGCCCCCACTACGAGCAGTACTTC
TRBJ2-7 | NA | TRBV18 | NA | CASSPPGRSSYEQYF | TGTGCCAGCTCACCACCGGGCAGGAGCTCCTACGAGCAGTACTTC
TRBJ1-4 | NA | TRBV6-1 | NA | CASSVPPRPRANEKLFF | TGTGCCAGCAGTGTTCCCCCCCGGCCCAGGGCTAATGAAAAACTGTTTTTT
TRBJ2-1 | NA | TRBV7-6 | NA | CASSLLPGDEQFF | TGTGCCAGCAGCTTACTTCCCGGCGATGAGCAGTTCTTC
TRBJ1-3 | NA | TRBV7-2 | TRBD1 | CASSLVGQGIGNTIYF | TGTGCCAGCAGCTTAGTGGGACAGGGAATAGGAAACACCATATATTTT
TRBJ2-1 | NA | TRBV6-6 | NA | CASTWTENNEQFF | TGTGCCAGCACCTGGACGGAGAACAATGAGCAGTTCTTC
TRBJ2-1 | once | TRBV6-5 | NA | CASTHYWGQDNEQFF | TGTGCCAGCACCCATTACTGGGGACAAGACAATGAGCAGTTCTTC
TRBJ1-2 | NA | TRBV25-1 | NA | CASSEPGFYGYTF | TGTGCCAGCAGTGAACCCGGATTCTATGGCTACACCTTC
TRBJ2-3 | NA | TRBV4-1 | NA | CASSQDRYTDTQYF | TGCGCCAGCAGCCAAGATCGGTACACAGATACGCAGTATTTT
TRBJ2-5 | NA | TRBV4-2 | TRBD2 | CASSSRLAGETQYF | TGTGCCAGCAGCTCTAGACTAGCGGGGGAGACCCAGTACTTC
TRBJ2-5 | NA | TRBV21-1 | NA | CASSKRQGEETQYF | TGTGCCAGCAGCAAAAGACAGGGAGAAGAGACCCAGTACTTC
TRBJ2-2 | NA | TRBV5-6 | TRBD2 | CASSLGLAGPTGELFF | TGTGCCAGCAGCCTAGGACTAGCGGGGCCCACCGGGGAGCTGTTTTTT
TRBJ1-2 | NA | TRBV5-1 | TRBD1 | CASAPTGAQGYTF | TGCGCCAGCGCACCGACAGGGGCCCAAGGCTACACCTTC
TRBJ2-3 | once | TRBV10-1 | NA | CASSLTRGFGDTQYF | TGCGCCAGCAGTCTAACGAGGGGTTTTGGAGATACGCAGTATTTT
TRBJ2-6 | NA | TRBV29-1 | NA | CSVDLGSPSGANVLTF | TGCAGCGTTGACTTGGGATCCCCCTCTGGGGCCAACGTCCTGACTTTC